This T cell receptor (beta chain) derives from a study of cytomegalovirus exposure and HLA in healthy donors. Study findings and constraints: Highly shared variants forming one cluster were likely a sequencing artifact. High sensitivity and specificity were reportedly achieved when the classifier diagnosed cytomegalovirus status.

Healthy individuals who donated bone marrow served as the donors. As regards this clone: Its antigen is undetermined.

CDR3 length equals 11 residues. The germline CDR1 and CDR2 sequences are SNHLY and FYNNEI. The V and J ends lost 5 bases and 16 bases, in that order; junction bases with no gene match: 7. PCR primers comprised 60 Vbeta and 13 Jbeta primers. Original methodology: In a later analysis, the count reached some 75 million unique TCR beta chains, with 8.5 million to 14 million shared. Method: immunoSEQ multiplex PCR; TCRdb's copy keeps in-frame clones and lacks some. Clonal size and the V and J genes are those of that table, whereas D and trimming came from the DNA. This sample yields approximately 130,000 clones, of which approximately 10% are seen a single time; roughly 6.4% belongs to the top ten.

The sequenced sample was PBMCs. The sequence was obtained from a woman between 35 and 50 years old in good health and CMV-seropositive. The chain employs TRBV2 and TRBJ2-1; 8 positions match TRBD2. The CDR3 loop reads CASSPGLAYFF. CDR3 DNA: TGTGCCAGCAGTCCTGGACTAGCATACTTCTTC.